This T cell receptor beta chain was recorded in a study of T cell responses to AZD1222 COVID-19 vaccine. Comments on this clone: The antigen is not known.

The protocol was immunoSEQ multiplex PCR, while the TCRdb copy is restricted to in-frame clones and leaves out a portion. The data hold about 150,000 clones, with just over 90% observed a single time. General observations from the study: Unmutated variant regions reportedly attract nearly half of all spike-specific TCRs. A rise in Spike-specific TCR breadth and depth followed two AZD1222 doses. Only six individuals given AZD1222 were seropositive at baseline.

Doses given second, at about 4 or about 12 weeks, were pooled. Specimen: peripheral blood, collected 28 days after the second AZD1222 dose. This sequence originates from an adult who received the AZD1222 COVID-19 vaccine.

The CDR3 loop is CASSQAGVLDTQYF. Written as DNA, the CDR3 is TGTGCCAGCAGCCAAGCGGGGGTTTTAGATACGCAGTATTTT. The chain recombines TRBV3-1 (or the pseudogene TRBV3-2) with TRBJ2-3; possible D gene TRBD2, 6 bases. The V gene's germline CDR1 is LGHDT and CDR2 YNNKEL (reference sequence). V was cut by 1 base and J by 5 bases, with 10 bases left in between. The CDR3 spans 14 residues.